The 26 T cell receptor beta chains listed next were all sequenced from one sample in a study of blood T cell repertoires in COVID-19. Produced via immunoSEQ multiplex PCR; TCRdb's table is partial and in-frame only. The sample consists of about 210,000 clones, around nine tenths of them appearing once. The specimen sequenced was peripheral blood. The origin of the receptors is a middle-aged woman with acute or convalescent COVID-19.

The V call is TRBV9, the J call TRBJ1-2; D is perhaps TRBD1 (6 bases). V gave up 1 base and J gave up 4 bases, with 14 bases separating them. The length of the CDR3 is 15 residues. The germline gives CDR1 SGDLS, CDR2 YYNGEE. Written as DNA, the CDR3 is TGTGCCAGCAGCGTATCTGGGGGCTCGACCTATGGCTACACCTTC. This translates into CASSVSGGSTYGYTF.

CDR3 protein: CATAYSGGPIQYF. CDR3 DNA sequence: TGTGCCACTGCGTACTCCGGGGGGCCCATTCAGTACTTC. This chain connects TRBV19 to TRBJ2-4; a possible D gene is TRBD2 (7 bases). The germline V and J ends were trimmed by 10 bases and 9 bases, with 19 bases remaining between them. The CDR3 covers 13 residues. Germline CDR1 LNHDA, CDR2 SQIVND (reference sequence).

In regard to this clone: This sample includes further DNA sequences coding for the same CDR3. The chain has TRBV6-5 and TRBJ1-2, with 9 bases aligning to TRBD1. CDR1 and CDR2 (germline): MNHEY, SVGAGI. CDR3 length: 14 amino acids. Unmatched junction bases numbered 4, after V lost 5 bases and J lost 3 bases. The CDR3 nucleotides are TGTGCCAGCAGTCGACAGGGGGGAGACTATGGCTACACCTTC. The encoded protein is CASSRQGGDYGYTF.

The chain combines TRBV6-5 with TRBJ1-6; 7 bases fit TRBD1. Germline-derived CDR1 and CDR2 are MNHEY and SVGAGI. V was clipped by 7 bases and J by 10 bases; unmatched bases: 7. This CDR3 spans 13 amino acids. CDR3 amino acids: CASTWTGFSPLHF. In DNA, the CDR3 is TGTGCCAGCACCTGGACAGGATTCTCACCCCTCCACTTT.

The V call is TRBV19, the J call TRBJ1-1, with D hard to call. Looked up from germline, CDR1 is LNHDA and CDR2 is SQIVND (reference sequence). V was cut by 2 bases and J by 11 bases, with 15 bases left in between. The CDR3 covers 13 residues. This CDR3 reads CASSITDKPFAFF. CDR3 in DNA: TGTGCCAGTAGTATAACCGACAAGCCTTTCGCTTTCTTT.

CDR3 nucleotide sequence: TGTGCCAGCAGCTTAGGTGGGACAGGGTTCTCTGGAAACACCATATATTTT. It encodes CASSLGGTGFSGNTIYF. The chain carries TRBV7-2 and TRBJ1-3; 9 positions agree with TRBD1. V was pared by 1 base and J by 0 bases, with 4 bases of the junction left unmatched. CDR1 SGHTA and CDR2 FQGNSA come from the germline V gene. The CDR3 is 17 residues long.

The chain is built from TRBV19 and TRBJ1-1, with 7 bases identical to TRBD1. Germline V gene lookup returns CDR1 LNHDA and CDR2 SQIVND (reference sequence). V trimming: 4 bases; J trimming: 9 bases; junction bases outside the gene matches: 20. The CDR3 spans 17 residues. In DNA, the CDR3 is TGTGCCAGTAGTACCCCGTTTAATCTCCGGGACAGCAAACAAGCTTTCTTT. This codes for CASSTPFNLRDSKQAFF.

In nucleotides, the CDR3 is TGTGCCAGCAGTATGAACACCGACAGGGTATCTCGCTACACCTTC. Amino acids: CASSMNTDRVSRYTF. The chain uses TRBV7-9 and TRBJ1-2; 7 nucleotides match TRBD1. The CDR3 spans 15 residues. The J segment lost 9 bases and the V segment lost 6 bases, leaving 16 bases of the junction unmatched. The germline V gene encodes CDR1 SEHNR and CDR2 FQNEAQ (reference sequence). The variable domain in full, with the rest retrieved from reference TRBV7-9 and TRBJ1-2, is DTGVSQNPRHKITKRGQNVTFRCDPISEHNRLYWYRQTLGQGPEFLTYFQNEAQLEKSRLLSDRFSAERPKGSFSTLEIQRTEQGDSAMYLCASSMNTDRVSRYTFGSGTRLTVV.

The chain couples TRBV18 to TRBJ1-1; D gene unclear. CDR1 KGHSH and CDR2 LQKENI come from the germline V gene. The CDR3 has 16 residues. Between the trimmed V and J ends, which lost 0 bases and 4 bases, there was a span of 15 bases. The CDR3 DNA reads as TGTGCCAGCTCACCACCGTCGGGGAACTCAGGCACTGAAGCTTTCTTT. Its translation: CASSPPSGNSGTEAFF.

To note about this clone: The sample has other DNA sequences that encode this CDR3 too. The CDR3 loop reads CASSRYRDTLRNTEAFF. DNA for the CDR3: TGTGCCAGCAGTCGTTACCGGGACACACTAAGGAACACTGAAGCTTTCTTT. The V gene is TRBV6-6, the J gene TRBJ1-1; D is possibly TRBD1 (6 bases). The V end was cut by 5 bases, the J end by 1 base, with 20 bases between. This CDR3 region has 17 residues. Germline V gene lookup returns CDR1 MNHNY and CDR2 SVGAGI (reference sequence).

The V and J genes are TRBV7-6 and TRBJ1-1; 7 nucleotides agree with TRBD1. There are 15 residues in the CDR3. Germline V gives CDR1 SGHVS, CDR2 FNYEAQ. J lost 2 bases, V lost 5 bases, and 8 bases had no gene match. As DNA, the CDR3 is TGTGCCAGCAGCCCGAAGACAGGGCCAAACACTGAAGCTTTCTTT. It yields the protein CASSPKTGPNTEAFF.

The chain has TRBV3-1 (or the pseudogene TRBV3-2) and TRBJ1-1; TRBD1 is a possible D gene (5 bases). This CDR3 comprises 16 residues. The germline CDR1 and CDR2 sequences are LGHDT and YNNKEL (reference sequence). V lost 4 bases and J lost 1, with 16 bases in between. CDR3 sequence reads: CASSRLDTRENTEAFF. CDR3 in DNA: TGTGCCAGCAGCCGCTTGGACACCAGGGAGAACACTGAAGCTTTCTTT.

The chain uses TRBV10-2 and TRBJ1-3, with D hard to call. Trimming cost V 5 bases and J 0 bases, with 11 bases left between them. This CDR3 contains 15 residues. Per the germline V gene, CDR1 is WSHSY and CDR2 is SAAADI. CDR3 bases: TGCGCCAGCAGTACCACCGACACCTCTGGAAACACCATATATTTT. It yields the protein CASSTTDTSGNTIYF.

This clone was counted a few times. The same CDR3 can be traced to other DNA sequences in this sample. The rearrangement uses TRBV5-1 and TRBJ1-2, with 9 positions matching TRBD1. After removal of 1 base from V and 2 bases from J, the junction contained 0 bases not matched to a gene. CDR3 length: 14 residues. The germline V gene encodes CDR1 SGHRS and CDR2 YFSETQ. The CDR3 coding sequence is TGCGCCAGCAGCTTGACAGGGGGCAACTATGGCTACACCTTC. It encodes CASSLTGGNYGYTF.

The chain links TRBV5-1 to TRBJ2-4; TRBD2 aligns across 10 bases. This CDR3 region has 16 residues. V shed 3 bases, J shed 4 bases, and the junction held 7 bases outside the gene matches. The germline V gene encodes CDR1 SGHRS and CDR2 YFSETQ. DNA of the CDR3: TGCGCCAGCAGCTCCTCTGATAGCGGGGGGAAAAACATTCAGTACTTC. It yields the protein CASSSSDSGGKNIQYF.

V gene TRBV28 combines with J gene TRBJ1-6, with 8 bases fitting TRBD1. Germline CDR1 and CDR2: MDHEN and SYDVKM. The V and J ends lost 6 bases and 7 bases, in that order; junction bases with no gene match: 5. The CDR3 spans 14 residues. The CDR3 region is CASSPGGENSPLHF. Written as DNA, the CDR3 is TGTGCCAGCAGCCCAGGGGGCGAAAATTCACCCCTCCACTTT.

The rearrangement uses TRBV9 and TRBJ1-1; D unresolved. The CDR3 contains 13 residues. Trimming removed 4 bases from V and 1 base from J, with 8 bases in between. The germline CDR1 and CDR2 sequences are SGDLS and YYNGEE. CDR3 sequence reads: CASSFRGNTEAFF. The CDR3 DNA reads TGTGCCAGCAGCTTTAGAGGGAACACTGAAGCTTTCTTT.

CDR3 sequence reads: CATSDFLQQETQYF. In DNA, the CDR3 is TGTGCCACCAGTGATTTTTTACAGCAAGAGACCCAGTACTTC. V gene TRBV24-1 combines with J gene TRBJ2-5; D not certain. V was shortened by 1 base and J by 2 bases, with 7 bases between the two germline ends. Germline lookup yields CDR1 KGHDR and CDR2 SFDVKD. The CDR3 spans 14 residues.

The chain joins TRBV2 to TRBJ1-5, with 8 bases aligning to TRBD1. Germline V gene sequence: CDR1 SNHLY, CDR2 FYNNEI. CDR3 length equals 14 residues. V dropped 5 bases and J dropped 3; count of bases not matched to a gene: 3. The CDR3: CASSRTGNNQPQHF. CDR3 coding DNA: TGTGCCAGCAGTAGGACAGGGAACAATCAGCCCCAGCATTTT. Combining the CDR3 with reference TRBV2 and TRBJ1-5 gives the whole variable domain EPEVTQTPSHQVTQMGQEVILRCVPISNHLYFYWYRQILGQKVEFLVSFYNNEISEKSEIFDDQFSVERPDGSNFTLKIRSTKLEDSAMYFCASSRTGNNQPQHFGDGTRLSIL.

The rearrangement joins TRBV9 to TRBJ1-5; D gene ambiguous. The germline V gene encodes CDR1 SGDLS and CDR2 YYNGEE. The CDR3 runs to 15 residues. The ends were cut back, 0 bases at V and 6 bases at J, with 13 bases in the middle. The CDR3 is CASSVGGVAGQPQHF. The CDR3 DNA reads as TGTGCCAGCAGCGTAGGTGGGGTGGCGGGTCAGCCCCAGCATTTT. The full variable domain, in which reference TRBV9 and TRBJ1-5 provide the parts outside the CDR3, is DSGVTQTPKHLITATGQRVTLRCSPRSGDLSVYWYQQSLDQGLQFLIQYYNGEERAKGNILERFSAQQFPDLHSELNLSSLELGDSALYFCASSVGGVAGQPQHFGDGTRLSIL.

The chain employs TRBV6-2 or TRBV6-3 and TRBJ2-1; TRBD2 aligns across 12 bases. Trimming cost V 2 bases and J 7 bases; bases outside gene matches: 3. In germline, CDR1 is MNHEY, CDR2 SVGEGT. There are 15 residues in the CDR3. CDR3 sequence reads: CASSYGLAGGNEQFF. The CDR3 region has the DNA TGTGCCAGCAGTTACGGGCTAGCGGGGGGGAATGAGCAGTTCTTC.

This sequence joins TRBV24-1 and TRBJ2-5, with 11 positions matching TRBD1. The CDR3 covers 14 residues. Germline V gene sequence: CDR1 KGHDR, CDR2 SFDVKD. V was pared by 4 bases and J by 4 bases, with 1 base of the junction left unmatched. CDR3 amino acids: CATSEGTGGETQYF. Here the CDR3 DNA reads TGTGCCACCAGTGAAGGGACAGGGGGAGAGACCCAGTACTTC.

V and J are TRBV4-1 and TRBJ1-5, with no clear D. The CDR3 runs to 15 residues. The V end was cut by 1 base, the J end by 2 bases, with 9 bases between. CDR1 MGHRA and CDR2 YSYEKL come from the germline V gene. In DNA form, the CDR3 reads TGCGCCAGCAGCCAAGTACCATTAGGCAATCAGCCCCAGCATTTT. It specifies CASSQVPLGNQPQHF.

The CDR3 protein is CASSLGTGGDTEAFF. CDR3 in DNA: TGTGCCAGCAGCTTAGGGACAGGGGGAGACACTGAAGCTTTCTTT. The V gene is TRBV7-9, the J gene TRBJ1-1; 10 nucleotides agree with TRBD1. The J segment lost 3 bases and the V segment lost 1 base, leaving 2 bases of the junction unmatched. In germline, CDR1 is SEHNR, CDR2 FQNEAQ (reference sequence). The CDR3 has 15 residues.

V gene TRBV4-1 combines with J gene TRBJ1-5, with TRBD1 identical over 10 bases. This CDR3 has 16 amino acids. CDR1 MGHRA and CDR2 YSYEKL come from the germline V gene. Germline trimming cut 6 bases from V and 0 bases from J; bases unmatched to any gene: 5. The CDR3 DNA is TGCGCCAGCAGACCCGGGACAGGGGCTAGCAATCAGCCCCAGCATTTT. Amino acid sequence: CASRPGTGASNQPQHF.

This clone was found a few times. The DNA for the CDR3 is TGTGCCAGCAGCGTAGAGGTGGGTTCGGCGGGGGGGAAGTACAATGAGCAGTTCTTC. Translating it yields CASSVEVGSAGGKYNEQFF. This chain joins TRBV9 and TRBJ2-1, with 9 bases matching TRBD2. CDR1 and CDR2 (germline): SGDLS, YYNGEE. V lost 0 bases to trimming and J lost 4 bases; unmatched junction nucleotides: 14. The CDR3 consists of 19 residues. Drawing the rest from reference TRBV9 and TRBJ2-1, the complete variable domain is DSGVTQTPKHLITATGQRVTLRCSPRSGDLSVYWYQQSLDQGLQFLIQYYNGEERAKGNILERFSAQQFPDLHSELNLSSLELGDSALYFCASSVEVGSAGGKYNEQFFGPGTRLTVL.